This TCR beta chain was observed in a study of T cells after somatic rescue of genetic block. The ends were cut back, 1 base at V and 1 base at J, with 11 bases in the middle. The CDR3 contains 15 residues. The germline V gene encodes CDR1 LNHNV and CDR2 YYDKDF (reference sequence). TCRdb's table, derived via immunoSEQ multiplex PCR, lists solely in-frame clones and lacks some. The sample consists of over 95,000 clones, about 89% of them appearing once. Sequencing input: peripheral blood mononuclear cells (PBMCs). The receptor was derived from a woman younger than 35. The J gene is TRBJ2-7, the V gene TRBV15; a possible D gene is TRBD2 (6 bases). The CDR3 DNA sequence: TGTGCCACCAGCAGAGCGGGGGTAGGGTCCTACGAGCAGTACTTC. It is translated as CATSRAGVGSYEQYF. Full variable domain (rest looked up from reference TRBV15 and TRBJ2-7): DAMVIQNPRYQVTQFGKPVTLSCSQTLNHNVMYWYQQKSSQAPKLLFHYYDKDFNNEADTPDNFQSRRPNTSFCFLDIRSPGLGDTAMYLCATSRAGVGSYEQYFGPGTRLTVT.